This is a list of T cell receptor beta chains from one sample in a study of glioma-infiltrating T cells after dendritic cell vaccination. TCRdb's table, derived via immunoSEQ multiplex PCR, lists solely in-frame clones and lacks some. In the table there are 90,000 to 95,000 clones, approximately 80% of which are singletons. The specimen was blood, collected after dendritic cell vaccination. All receptors come from a human donor with glioblastoma. Both conserved end residues are part of each CDR3. Each record gives: clone size, V gene, J gene, CDR3 protein. Clone size, where shown, is once, few, many, or a class for clones that have expanded.

abundance: -
v_gene: TRBV6-5
j_gene: TRBJ2-1
CDR3aa: CASSYSRTGGINEQFF

abundance: -
v_gene: TRBV18
j_gene: TRBJ1-5
CDR3aa: CASSPGQHQPQHF

abundance: once
v_gene: TRBV19
j_gene: TRBJ1-5
CDR3aa: CASSPGTGTDSNQPQHF

abundance: -
v_gene: TRBV2
j_gene: TRBJ1-2
CDR3aa: CASSVELNYGYTF

abundance: -
v_gene: TRBV14
j_gene: TRBJ2-1
CDR3aa: CASSPHTGTTNEQFF

abundance: once
v_gene: TRBV19
j_gene: TRBJ1-4
CDR3aa: CASRLPTNEKLFF

abundance: -
v_gene: TRBV6-1
j_gene: TRBJ2-1
CDR3aa: CASSVVGLRAPNEQFF

abundance: -
v_gene: TRBV7-3
j_gene: TRBJ2-1
CDR3aa: CASSLSDGVKQFF

abundance: -
v_gene: TRBV6-1
j_gene: TRBJ1-1
CDR3aa: CASSEKGWEGLNTEAFF

abundance: -
v_gene: TRBV9
j_gene: TRBJ2-4
CDR3aa: CASALAGRGDIQYF

abundance: -
v_gene: TRBV7-9
j_gene: TRBJ2-2
CDR3aa: CASSLGTGGNTGELFF

abundance: once
v_gene: TRBV5-4
j_gene: TRBJ2-5
CDR3aa: CASSFAGAQETQYF

abundance: -
v_gene: TRBV6-1
j_gene: TRBJ2-5
CDR3aa: CASRQIPHETQYF

abundance: -
v_gene: TRBV7-2
j_gene: TRBJ2-7
CDR3aa: CASSLERGPMQYF